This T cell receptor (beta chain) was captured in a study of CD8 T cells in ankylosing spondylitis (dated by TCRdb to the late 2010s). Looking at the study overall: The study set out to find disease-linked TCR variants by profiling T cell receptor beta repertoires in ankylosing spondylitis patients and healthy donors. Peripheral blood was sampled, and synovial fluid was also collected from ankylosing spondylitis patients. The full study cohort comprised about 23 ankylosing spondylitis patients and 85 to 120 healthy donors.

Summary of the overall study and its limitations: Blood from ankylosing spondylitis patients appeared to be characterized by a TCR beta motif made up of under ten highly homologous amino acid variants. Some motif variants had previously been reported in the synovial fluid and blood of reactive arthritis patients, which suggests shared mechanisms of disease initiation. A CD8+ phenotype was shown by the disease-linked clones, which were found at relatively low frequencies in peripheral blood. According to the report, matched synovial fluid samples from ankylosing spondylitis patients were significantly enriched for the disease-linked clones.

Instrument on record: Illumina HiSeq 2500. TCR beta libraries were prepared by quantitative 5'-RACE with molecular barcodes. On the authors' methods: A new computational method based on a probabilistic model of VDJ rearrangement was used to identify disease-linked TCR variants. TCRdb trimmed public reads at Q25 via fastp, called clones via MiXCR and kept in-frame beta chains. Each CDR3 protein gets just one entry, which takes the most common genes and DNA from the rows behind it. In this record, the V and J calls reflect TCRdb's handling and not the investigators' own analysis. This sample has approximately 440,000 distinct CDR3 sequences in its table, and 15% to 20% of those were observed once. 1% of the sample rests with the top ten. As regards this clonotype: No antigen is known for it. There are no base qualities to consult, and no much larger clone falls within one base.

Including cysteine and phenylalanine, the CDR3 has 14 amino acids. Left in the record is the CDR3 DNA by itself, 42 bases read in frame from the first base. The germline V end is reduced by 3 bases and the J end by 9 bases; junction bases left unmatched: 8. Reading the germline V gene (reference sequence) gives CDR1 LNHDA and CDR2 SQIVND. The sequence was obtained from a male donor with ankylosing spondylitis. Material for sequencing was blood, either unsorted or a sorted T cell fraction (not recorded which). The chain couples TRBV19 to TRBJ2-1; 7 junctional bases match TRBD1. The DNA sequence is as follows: TGTGCCAGTAGTATGAAGGGACAGTTGGGTGAGCAGTTCTTC. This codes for CASSMKGQLGEQFF.